The 3 T cell receptor beta chains presented below share a single source sample, sequenced in a study of blood T cell repertoires in COVID-19. Sequencing was performed with immunoSEQ multiplex PCR; in TCRdb, only in-frame clones are kept and a portion is missing. The table includes hundreds of thousands of clones, about nine tenths detected once. Sequencing was performed on peripheral blood. The receptors stem from a woman aged 65 to 85 with COVID-19, enrolled during active disease.

The gene calls are TRBV9 and TRBJ1-5, with TRBD1 identical over 7 bases. The germline CDR1 and CDR2 sequences are SGDLS and YYNGEE. CDR3 length equals 15 residues. V trimming: 3 bases; J trimming: 4 bases; junction bases outside the gene matches: 7. The CDR3 sequence is CASSESGQENQPQHF. The CDR3 nucleotides read TGTGCCAGCAGCGAATCTGGACAGGAGAATCAGCCCCAGCATTTT.

J is TRBJ1-4 and V is TRBV18, with 8 bases identical to TRBD1. CDR3 length equals 14 residues. Germline-derived CDR1 and CDR2 are KGHSH and LQKENI. The ends lost 2 bases at V and 7 bases at J; junction bases unmatched: 3. CDR3 loop: CASSPRTGPEKLFF. The CDR3 coding sequence is TGTGCCAGCTCACCAAGGACAGGGCCTGAAAAACTGTTTTTT.

The genes are TRBV2 and TRBJ1-1; TRBD1 aligns across 7 bases. Germline assignment: CDR1 SNHLY and CDR2 FYNNEI. The CDR3 length is 16 residues. J lost 1 base, V lost 9 bases, and 14 bases had no gene match. The CDR3 region is CARGTGTEDWNTEAFF. The CDR3 DNA reads TGTGCCAGGGGCACCGGGACAGAAGATTGGAACACTGAAGCTTTCTTT.